This TCR beta chain emerged from a study of blood T cell repertoires in COVID-19. Assay: immunoSEQ multiplex PCR; the TCRdb copy retains only in-frame clones and omits some. The profile covers about 130,000 clones, with around 85% appearing a single time and around 20% taken by the ten largest. Trimming shortened V by 4 bases and J by 5 bases, and 18 bases separated the two germline ends. The germline CDR1 and CDR2 sequences are SGHNT and YYREEE (reference sequence). The CDR3 sequence is 15 residues long. The sequence derives from a woman aged 45-65 years who had recovered from COVID-19. J is TRBJ1-2 and V is TRBV5-4, with unresolved D. Sequenced input: peripheral blood. The CDR3 reads CASSQMVGEGYGYTF. CDR3 coding DNA: TGTGCCAGCAGCCAAATGGTCGGGGAAGGGTATGGCTACACCTTC. The full variable domain, completed using reference TRBV5-4 and TRBJ1-2, is ETGVTQSPTHLIKTRGQQVTLRCSSQSGHNTVSWYQQALGQGPQFIFQYYREEENGRGNFPPRFSGLQFPNYSSELNVNALELDDSALYLCASSQMVGEGYGYTFGSGTRLTVV.